Following are 13 T cell receptor beta chains from one sample sequenced in a study of blood T cell repertoires in COVID-19 (TCRdb year 2020). The library was made by the immunoSEQ multiplex PCR assay. TCRdb provides this immuneACCESS table in a form limited to in-frame rearrangements. Some clones are lacking; in checked studies, under half of them reflect an unresolved V gene, and why the rest are absent is not known. A total of about 24,000 clones appear in this sample, roughly nine tenths of them only once. Approximately 19% of the sample lies in the top ten. Material: peripheral blood. These receptors were taken from a human donor in a cohort sampled during active COVID-19.

V and J are TRBV5-5 and TRBJ1-1, with a weak D call TRBD1 (5 bases). The CDR3 has 14 residues. CDR1 is SGHKS and CDR2 is YYEKEE in the germline V gene (reference sequence). V gave up 2 bases and J gave up 1 base, with 9 bases separating them. DNA for the CDR3: TGTGCCAGCAGCTTTTCGGGGGGGAACACTGAAGCTTTCTTT. This sequence encodes CASSFSGGNTEAFF.

This clone was detected once. The chain employs TRBV7-2 and TRBJ1-1; D unclear. V gave up 2 bases and J gave up 7 bases, with 14 bases separating them. The germline V gene has CDR1 SGHTA and CDR2 FQGNSA. The CDR3 contains 14 residues. CDR3 sequence (DNA): TGTGCCAGCAGCTTACGAATAGGAGGAGATGAAGCTTTCTTT. Its protein is CASSLRIGGDEAFF.

This chain links TRBV28 with TRBJ2-2; TRBD2 agrees at 7 bases. Germline lookup yields CDR1 MDHEN and CDR2 SYDVKM. The CDR3 extends over 14 amino acids. Unmatched junction bases numbered 5, after V lost 6 bases and J lost 4 bases. CDR3 bases: TGTGCCAGCAGAGGACTAGTCGGCACCGGGGAGCTGTTTTTT. Amino acids: CASRGLVGTGELFF. Filled out from reference TRBV28 and TRBJ2-2, the complete variable domain reads DVKVTQSSRYLVKRTGEKVFLECVQDMDHENMFWYRQDPGLGLRLIYFSYDVKMKEKGDIPEGYSVSREKKERFSLILESASTNQTSMYLCASRGLVGTGELFFGEGSRLTVL.

This clone has only a few counts. This chain joins TRBV4-1 and TRBJ2-5, with TRBD1 as a possible D gene (6 bases). The CDR3 covers 15 residues. Looked up from germline, CDR1 is MGHRA and CDR2 is YSYEKL. V lost 1 base, J lost 4 bases, and 13 bases lay in between. The CDR3 nucleotides read TGCGCCAGCAGCCAAGCAACAGGGAAGGGAGAGACCCAGTACTTC. This translates into CASSQATGKGETQYF.

J is TRBJ2-2 and V is TRBV11-3; TRBD2 aligns across 8 bases. CDR3 size: 15 residues. Germline V gene data show CDR1 as SGHNT and CDR2 as YENEEA. V was clipped by 1 base and J by 4 bases; unmatched bases: 2. CDR3 DNA: TGTGCCAGCAGCTTAGGACGGGAGGGCACCGGGGAGCTGTTTTTT. As protein: CASSLGREGTGELFF.

V is TRBV6-2 or TRBV6-3 and J is TRBJ2-5; 7 bases agree with TRBD1. The CDR3 is made up of 17 amino acids. V shed 4 bases, J shed 1 base, and the junction held 12 bases outside the gene matches. From germline, CDR1 is MNHEY and CDR2 SVGEGT. This CDR3 reads CASSWDPNRGSQETQYF. CDR3 sequence (DNA): TGTGCCAGCAGTTGGGACCCTAACAGGGGAAGCCAAGAGACCCAGTACTTC.

The chain links TRBV3-1 (or the pseudogene TRBV3-2) to TRBJ1-1, with D tentatively TRBD1 (6 bases). The CDR3 length is 13 residues. V lost 3 bases and J 4 bases, leaving 9 bases between the germline ends. Germline V gene lookup returns CDR1 LGHDT and CDR2 YNNKEL (reference sequence). The CDR3 sequence is CASSQIRGTEAFF. CDR3 DNA: TGTGCCAGCAGCCAGATCAGGGGCACTGAAGCTTTCTTT.

The chain links TRBV7-2 to TRBJ1-4; TRBD1 matches at 9 bases. The J segment lost 7 bases and the V segment lost 5 bases, leaving 5 bases of the junction unmatched. Germline V gene lookup returns CDR1 SGHTA and CDR2 FQGNSA. CDR3 size: 14 residues. CDR3 region: CASSPGQGSEKLFF. CDR3 bases: TGTGCCAGCAGCCCGGGACAGGGTAGTGAAAAACTGTTTTTT.

A single count supports this clone. This chain joins TRBV6-1 and TRBJ1-6; D unclear. Germline values: CDR1 MNHNS, CDR2 SASEGT. Trimming left V 0 bases short and J 9 bases short, with 12 bases between. The CDR3 is 15 residues long. The CDR3 loop is CASSEADGAGSPLHF. The CDR3 region has the DNA TGTGCCAGCAGTGAAGCCGACGGAGCCGGTTCACCCCTCCACTTT.

The chain combines TRBV3-1 (or the pseudogene TRBV3-2) with TRBJ2-1, with 8 positions matching TRBD2. Per germline, CDR1 LGHDT and CDR2 YNNKEL (reference sequence). Trimming took 4 bases from V and 3 from J; bases not matched to a gene: 8. CDR3 size: 16 residues. The CDR3 loop reads CASSPGGSGSYNEQFF. In nucleotides, the CDR3 is TGTGCCAGCAGCCCCGGGGGGAGCGGGAGCTACAATGAGCAGTTCTTC.

The V gene is TRBV7-2, the J gene TRBJ2-5; 12 bases match TRBD2. The CDR3 is made up of 14 amino acids. CDR1 and CDR2 (germline): SGHTA, FQGNSA. The V gene end was trimmed by 6 bases and the J gene end by 5 bases; junction bases not matched to a gene: 4. CDR3 nucleotides: TGTGCCAGCAGGACTAGCGGGGGTCGGGAGACCCAGTACTTC. Protein sequence: CASRTSGGRETQYF.

The chain links TRBV13 to TRBJ2-7; 12 nucleotides agree with TRBD1. This CDR3 is built from 19 residues. The germline V gene has CDR1 PRHDT and CDR2 FYEKMQ (reference sequence). V lost 5 bases to trimming and J lost 1 base; unmatched junction nucleotides: 15. The CDR3 reads CASSTRDRGHTGDSYEQYF. CDR3 DNA sequence: TGTGCCAGCAGCACCCGGGACAGGGGGCACACTGGGGATTCCTACGAGCAGTACTTC.

V is TRBV11-2 and J is TRBJ2-3; possibly TRBD2 for D (6 bases). Trimming stripped 5 bases from V and 6 bases from J, with 15 bases between. Germline V gene lookup returns CDR1 SGHAT and CDR2 FQNNGV. The CDR3 consists of 14 residues. The CDR3 nucleotides are TGTGCCAGCAGCCGGACTAATGGTTTCGATACGCAGTATTTT. Protein product: CASSRTNGFDTQYF.